The clone carrying this T cell receptor (beta chain) showed up just once. This entry is derived from a study of OX40 agonist ivuxolimab in advanced cancers. Study in general: Dose-escalation patients suffered from hepatocellular carcinoma, melanoma, renal cell or head and neck cancer.

Germline CDR1 reads SQVTM; CDR2 reads ANQGSEA. Trimming took off 0 bases at V and 2 bases at J, with 7 bases between the two ends. The CDR3 length is 13 residues. Profiled with immunoSEQ multiplex PCR; TCRdb holds only in-frame clones, not every one. The sample records fewer than 95,000 clones, over 75% being singletons. The sequencing used CD4+ or CD8+ T cells sorted from blood, collected in a trial of the OX40 agonist ivuxolimab. V gene TRBV29-1 combines with J gene TRBJ2-5; D is undetermined. The receptor was isolated from an adult with an advanced solid tumor such as melanoma, head and neck, liver or kidney cancer. The DNA of the CDR3 is TGCAGCGTTGAAGACAACAAACAAGAGACCCAGTACTTC. It specifies CSVEDNKQETQYF.